This T cell receptor beta chain was identified during a study of blood T cell repertoires in COVID-19. Study details: COVID-19 samples, acute and convalescent, were from the United States, Italy and Spain. Sample material is recorded as cDNA or gDNA derived from T cells, B-cell-depleted T cells, or PBMCs.

This clone showed up just a few times. Germline V gives CDR1 GTSNPN, CDR2 SVGIG (reference sequence). The V segment lost 7 bases and the J segment 15 bases; nucleotides outside the gene matches: 12. This CDR3 contains 11 residues. In the original analysis: Reference gene primer amplification in the assay estimated nucleated cell counts. The protocol was immunoSEQ multiplex PCR, while the TCRdb copy is restricted to in-frame clones and leaves out a portion. The DNA gave D and trimming, while V, J and clone size come from that table. The data show under 95,000 clones, 80% to 90% seen once. The genes are TRBV30 and TRBJ1-5; 7 bases line up with TRBD1. The receptor's source is a human donor with acute or convalescent COVID-19. The donor label of this sample is uncertain. Source material: peripheral blood. The CDR3 loop reads CAFVAGTVTHF. The CDR3 DNA is TGTGCCTTTGTGGCCGGGACAGTAACGCATTTT.